Listed here is a single T cell receptor beta chain. The CDR3 totals 12 residues. Germline V lookup: CDR1 MDHEN, CDR2 SYDVKM. Germline trimming cut 10 bases from V and 11 bases from J; bases unmatched to any gene: 11. The PCR was carried out with 60 Vbeta primers and 13 Jbeta primers. Using immunoSEQ multiplex PCR, the repertoire was profiled, and TCRdb retains in-frame clones only, with some absent. Altogether 130,000 or so clones are present, more than 60% being singletons, with the ten largest covering about 1.7%. This entry is derived from a study of cytomegalovirus exposure and HLA in healthy donors.

The source material was PBMCs. V usage is TRBV28 and J usage is TRBJ1-5; TRBD1 matches at 7 bases. The receptor comes from a female donor in good health and CMV-seronegative. The CDR3 here is CATNGQALAQHF. CDR3 nucleotides: TGTGCCACAAACGGACAGGCTCTTGCCCAGCATTTT.